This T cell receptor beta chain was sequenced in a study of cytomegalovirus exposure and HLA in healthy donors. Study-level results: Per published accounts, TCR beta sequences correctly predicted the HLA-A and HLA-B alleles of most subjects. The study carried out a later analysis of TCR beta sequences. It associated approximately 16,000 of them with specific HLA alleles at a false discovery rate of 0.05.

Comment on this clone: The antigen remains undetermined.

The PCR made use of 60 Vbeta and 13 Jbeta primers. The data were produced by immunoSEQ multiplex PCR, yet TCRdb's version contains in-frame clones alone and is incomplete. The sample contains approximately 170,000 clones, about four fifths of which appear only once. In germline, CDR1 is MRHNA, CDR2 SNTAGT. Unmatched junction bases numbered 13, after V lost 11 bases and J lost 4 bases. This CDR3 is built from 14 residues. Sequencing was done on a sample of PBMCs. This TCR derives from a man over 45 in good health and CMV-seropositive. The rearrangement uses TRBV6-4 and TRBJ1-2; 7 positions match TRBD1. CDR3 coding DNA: TGTGCCGGCCCCCGGGACAGAGTGTTCTATGGCTACACCTTC. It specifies CAGPRDRVFYGYTF.